Below are 13 T cell receptor beta chains sequenced from a single sample in a study of cytomegalovirus exposure and HLA in healthy donors. Primers for the PCR totalled 60 Vbeta and 13 Jbeta. Some clones are missing from TCRdb's copy, which holds only in-frame ones; the method was immunoSEQ multiplex PCR. Here the sample spans about 76,000 clones, roughly 78% being singletons. Sequenced sample: PBMCs. Receptor source: a male donor in good health and CMV-seropositive.

This chain joins TRBV9 and TRBJ2-2; D remains unclear. The CDR3 is 15 residues long. V shed 0 bases and J shed 3 bases, with 9 bases lying between them. Per germline, CDR1 SGDLS and CDR2 YYNGEE. In DNA, the CDR3 is TGTGCCAGCAGCGTAGGGCTAGATTACACCGGGGAGCTGTTTTTT. This translates into CASSVGLDYTGELFF.

This clone has a single count. The V call is TRBV7-9, the J call TRBJ2-1, with TRBD1 matching 10 bases. This CDR3 is 12 amino acids long. Germline assignment: CDR1 SEHNR and CDR2 FQNEAQ (reference sequence). V dropped 10 bases and J dropped 5; count of bases not matched to a gene: 2. CDR3 protein: CATDRGNNEQFF. For the CDR3, the DNA is TGTGCCACGGACAGGGGGAACAATGAGCAGTTCTTC.

This chain links TRBV7-9 with TRBJ2-7; 9 nucleotides match TRBD1. Per the germline V gene, CDR1 is SEHNR and CDR2 is FQNEAQ (reference sequence). The junction had 8 bases not matched to a gene; V was cut back by 4 bases and J by 1 base. This CDR3 is built from 16 residues. The DNA of the CDR3 is TGTGCCAGCAGCTACGCAGGACAGGGGCGATCCTACGAGCAGTACTTC. Protein sequence: CASSYAGQGRSYEQYF. Full variable domain (rest looked up from reference TRBV7-9 and TRBJ2-7): DTGVSQNPRHKITKRGQNVTFRCDPISEHNRLYWYRQTLGQGPEFLTYFQNEAQLEKSRLLSDRFSAERPKGSFSTLEIQRTEQGDSAMYLCASSYAGQGRSYEQYFGPGTRLTVT.

In this sample, this clone turned up a few times. The chain uses TRBV4-1 and TRBJ1-4; D ambiguous. CDR1 is MGHRA and CDR2 is YSYEKL in the germline V gene. V lost 7 bases and J 3 bases, leaving 12 bases between the germline ends. The CDR3 covers 14 residues. The CDR3 loop is CASTVEPANEKLFF. The CDR3 DNA reads TGCGCCAGCACGGTGGAGCCCGCTAATGAAAAACTGTTTTTT.

Note on this clone: A read error may account for a junction end that differs from germline. The rearrangement links TRBV27 to TRBJ2-7; D gene uncertain. The germline CDR1 and CDR2 sequences are MNHEY and SMNVEV (reference sequence). The CDR3 is made up of 13 amino acids. Written as DNA, the CDR3 is TGTGCCAGTAGTTCTTCGCGATCCTACGAGCAGTACTTC. Residues: CASSSSRSYEQYF.

The chain couples TRBV7-9 to TRBJ1-2; a possible D gene is TRBD1 (6 bases). The CDR3 is made up of 15 amino acids. V was clipped by 0 bases and J by 7 bases, with 15 bases between them. CDR1 is SEHNR and CDR2 is FQNEAQ in the germline V gene (reference sequence). CDR3: CASSLASGQQGGYTF. DNA for the CDR3: TGTGCCAGCAGCTTAGCGTCAGGCCAACAGGGTGGCTACACCTTC.

The rearrangement links TRBV30 to TRBJ2-2, with TRBD2 matching over 8 bases. After removal of 3 bases from V and 3 bases from J, the junction contained 6 bases not matched to a gene. The germline gives CDR1 GTSNPN, CDR2 SVGIG (reference sequence). The CDR3 extends over 15 amino acids. The CDR3 region has the DNA TGTGCCTGGAGCTCGCTAGCGGGTGACACCGGGGAGCTGTTTTTT. This encodes CAWSSLAGDTGELFF.

J is TRBJ1-5 and V is TRBV7-8, with a weak D call TRBD1 (6 bases). Trimming cost V 5 bases and J 0 bases, with 17 bases left between them. The germline V gene encodes CDR1 SGHVS and CDR2 FQNEAQ. This CDR3 has 17 residues. CDR3 loop: CASSHRGGPFSNQPQHF. Written as DNA, the CDR3 is TGTGCCAGCAGCCATAGGGGGGGGCCGTTTAGCAATCAGCCCCAGCATTTT.

The chain couples TRBV7-3 to TRBJ2-3; 8 nucleotides agree with TRBD2. Per the germline V gene, CDR1 is SGHTA and CDR2 is FQGTGA. V lost 5 bases to trimming and J lost 2 bases; unmatched junction nucleotides: 6. The CDR3 covers 15 residues. DNA for the CDR3: TGTGCCAGCAGCCCAAGCGGGAGAAACACAGATACGCAGTATTTT. This translates into CASSPSGRNTDTQYF.

V gene TRBV5-1 combines with J gene TRBJ2-3, with TRBD2 matching 8 bases. The CDR3 runs to 14 residues. The ends lost 5 bases at V and 6 bases at J; junction bases unmatched: 8. Germline-derived CDR1 and CDR2 are SGHRS and YFSETQ. CDR3 sequence (DNA): TGCGCCAGCAGTCGCGGACTAGCAACTGATACGCAGTATTTT. Amino acid sequence: CASSRGLATDTQYF.

V is TRBV14 and J is TRBJ1-2; maybe TRBD1 (6 bases). The V end lost 10 bases, the J end lost 0 bases, and 15 bases lay between the germline ends. The germline CDR1 and CDR2 sequences are SGHDN and FVKESK. The CDR3 extends over 14 amino acids. CDR3 region: CATKDRDSNYGYTF. As DNA, the CDR3 is TGTGCCACCAAGGACAGAGACTCTAACTATGGCTACACCTTC.

This sequence joins TRBV6-5 and TRBJ1-2, with TRBD1 as a possible D gene (6 bases). Between the trimmed V and J ends, which lost 5 bases and 2 bases, there was a span of 9 bases. Germline CDR1 MNHEY, CDR2 SVGAGI. This CDR3 contains 13 residues. CDR3 DNA: TGTGCCAGCAGTATGGACAGAAACTATGGCTACACCTTC. It translates to CASSMDRNYGYTF.

The V gene is TRBV28, the J gene TRBJ2-1, with D uncertain. V was shortened by 5 bases and J by 11 bases, with 10 bases between the two germline ends. Germline V lookup: CDR1 MDHEN, CDR2 SYDVKM. This CDR3 is 11 amino acids long. Here the CDR3 DNA reads TGTGCCAGCAGTCTTACGCGAAAGCAGTTCTTC. It codes for CASSLTRKQFF.